This is a list of T cell receptor beta chains from one sample in a study of blood T cell repertoires in COVID-19. Sequencing used immunoSEQ multiplex PCR; TCRdb keeps in-frame clones, though not all of them. The sample consists of 140,000 to 150,000 clones, roughly 88% of them appearing once. Sequencing input: PBMCs or T cells enriched from blood (not recorded which). Every receptor here comes from a man aged 50-59 years who had recovered from COVID-19. Each CDR3 is given with its conserved first and last residue. D genes are given only for firm matches. A clone size is listed for some rows: how often the clone was seen (once, few, many), or a class if it is expanded.

CDR3: CASSPRTGRSTDTQYF
DNA: TGTGCCAGCAGCCCCCGGACAGGACGTAGCACAGATACGCAGTATTTT
D: TRBD1
size: .
J: TRBJ2-3
V: TRBV9

CDR3: CASSIGRTQETQYF
DNA: TGTGCCAGCAGCATCGGGAGAACCCAAGAGACCCAGTACTTC
D: .
size: .
J: TRBJ2-5
V: TRBV7-2

CDR3: CASSLGTGGRVNTEAFF
DNA: TGTGCCAGCAGTTTGGGGACAGGGGGACGAGTAAACACTGAAGCTTTCTTT
D: TRBD1
size: few
J: TRBJ1-1
V: TRBV27

CDR3: CASSYSQGTHGYTF
DNA: TGTGCCAGCAGTTACTCCCAGGGGACCCATGGCTACACCTTC
D: .
size: .
J: TRBJ1-2
V: TRBV6-2/TRBV6-3

CDR3: CASGGIEAFF
DNA: TGTGCCAGCGGGGGGATCGAAGCTTTCTTT
D: .
size: .
J: TRBJ1-1
V: TRBV19

CDR3: CASRDHAGSYGYTF
DNA: TGTGCCAGCAGGGATCACGCAGGGTCCTATGGCTACACCTTC
D: .
size: few
J: TRBJ1-2
V: TRBV7-9

CDR3: CASSQDFPSGSVGDTQYF
DNA: TGTGCCAGCAGCCAAGATTTCCCTAGCGGAAGCGTTGGGGATACGCAGTATTTT
D: TRBD2
size: .
J: TRBJ2-3
V: TRBV3-1/TRBV3-2

CDR3: CASSALGTGRIDEQFF
DNA: TGCGCCAGCAGCGCACTCGGGACAGGGAGAATCGATGAGCAGTTCTTC
D: TRBD1
size: .
J: TRBJ2-1
V: TRBV4-1

CDR3: CASSLPLAGGSEQYF
DNA: TGTGCCAGCAGCTTGCCTCTAGCGGGAGGGAGCGAGCAGTACTTC
D: TRBD2
size: few
J: TRBJ2-7
V: TRBV5-4

CDR3: CASSLGGARISGANVLTF
DNA: TGTGCCAGCAGCTTGGGGGGGGCCCGAATCTCTGGGGCCAACGTCCTGACTTTC
D: .
size: .
J: TRBJ2-6
V: TRBV7-8

CDR3: CASSRGTWGEQYF
DNA: TGTGCCAGCAGCAGGGGGACATGGGGCGAGCAGTACTTC
D: .
size: once
J: TRBJ2-7
V: TRBV11-2

CDR3: CASSPDRSGNTIYF
DNA: TGTGCCAGCAGCCCCGACAGGTCTGGAAACACCATATATTTT
D: .
size: .
J: TRBJ1-3
V: TRBV7-2

CDR3: CASRGISYEQYF
DNA: TGTGCCAGTAGAGGAATTTCCTACGAGCAGTACTTC
D: .
size: .
J: TRBJ2-7
V: TRBV28

CDR3: CASSFLTSGRETQYF
DNA: TGTGCCAGCAGCTTTCTGACTAGCGGGAGGGAGACCCAGTACTTC
D: TRBD2
size: .
J: TRBJ2-5
V: TRBV5-4